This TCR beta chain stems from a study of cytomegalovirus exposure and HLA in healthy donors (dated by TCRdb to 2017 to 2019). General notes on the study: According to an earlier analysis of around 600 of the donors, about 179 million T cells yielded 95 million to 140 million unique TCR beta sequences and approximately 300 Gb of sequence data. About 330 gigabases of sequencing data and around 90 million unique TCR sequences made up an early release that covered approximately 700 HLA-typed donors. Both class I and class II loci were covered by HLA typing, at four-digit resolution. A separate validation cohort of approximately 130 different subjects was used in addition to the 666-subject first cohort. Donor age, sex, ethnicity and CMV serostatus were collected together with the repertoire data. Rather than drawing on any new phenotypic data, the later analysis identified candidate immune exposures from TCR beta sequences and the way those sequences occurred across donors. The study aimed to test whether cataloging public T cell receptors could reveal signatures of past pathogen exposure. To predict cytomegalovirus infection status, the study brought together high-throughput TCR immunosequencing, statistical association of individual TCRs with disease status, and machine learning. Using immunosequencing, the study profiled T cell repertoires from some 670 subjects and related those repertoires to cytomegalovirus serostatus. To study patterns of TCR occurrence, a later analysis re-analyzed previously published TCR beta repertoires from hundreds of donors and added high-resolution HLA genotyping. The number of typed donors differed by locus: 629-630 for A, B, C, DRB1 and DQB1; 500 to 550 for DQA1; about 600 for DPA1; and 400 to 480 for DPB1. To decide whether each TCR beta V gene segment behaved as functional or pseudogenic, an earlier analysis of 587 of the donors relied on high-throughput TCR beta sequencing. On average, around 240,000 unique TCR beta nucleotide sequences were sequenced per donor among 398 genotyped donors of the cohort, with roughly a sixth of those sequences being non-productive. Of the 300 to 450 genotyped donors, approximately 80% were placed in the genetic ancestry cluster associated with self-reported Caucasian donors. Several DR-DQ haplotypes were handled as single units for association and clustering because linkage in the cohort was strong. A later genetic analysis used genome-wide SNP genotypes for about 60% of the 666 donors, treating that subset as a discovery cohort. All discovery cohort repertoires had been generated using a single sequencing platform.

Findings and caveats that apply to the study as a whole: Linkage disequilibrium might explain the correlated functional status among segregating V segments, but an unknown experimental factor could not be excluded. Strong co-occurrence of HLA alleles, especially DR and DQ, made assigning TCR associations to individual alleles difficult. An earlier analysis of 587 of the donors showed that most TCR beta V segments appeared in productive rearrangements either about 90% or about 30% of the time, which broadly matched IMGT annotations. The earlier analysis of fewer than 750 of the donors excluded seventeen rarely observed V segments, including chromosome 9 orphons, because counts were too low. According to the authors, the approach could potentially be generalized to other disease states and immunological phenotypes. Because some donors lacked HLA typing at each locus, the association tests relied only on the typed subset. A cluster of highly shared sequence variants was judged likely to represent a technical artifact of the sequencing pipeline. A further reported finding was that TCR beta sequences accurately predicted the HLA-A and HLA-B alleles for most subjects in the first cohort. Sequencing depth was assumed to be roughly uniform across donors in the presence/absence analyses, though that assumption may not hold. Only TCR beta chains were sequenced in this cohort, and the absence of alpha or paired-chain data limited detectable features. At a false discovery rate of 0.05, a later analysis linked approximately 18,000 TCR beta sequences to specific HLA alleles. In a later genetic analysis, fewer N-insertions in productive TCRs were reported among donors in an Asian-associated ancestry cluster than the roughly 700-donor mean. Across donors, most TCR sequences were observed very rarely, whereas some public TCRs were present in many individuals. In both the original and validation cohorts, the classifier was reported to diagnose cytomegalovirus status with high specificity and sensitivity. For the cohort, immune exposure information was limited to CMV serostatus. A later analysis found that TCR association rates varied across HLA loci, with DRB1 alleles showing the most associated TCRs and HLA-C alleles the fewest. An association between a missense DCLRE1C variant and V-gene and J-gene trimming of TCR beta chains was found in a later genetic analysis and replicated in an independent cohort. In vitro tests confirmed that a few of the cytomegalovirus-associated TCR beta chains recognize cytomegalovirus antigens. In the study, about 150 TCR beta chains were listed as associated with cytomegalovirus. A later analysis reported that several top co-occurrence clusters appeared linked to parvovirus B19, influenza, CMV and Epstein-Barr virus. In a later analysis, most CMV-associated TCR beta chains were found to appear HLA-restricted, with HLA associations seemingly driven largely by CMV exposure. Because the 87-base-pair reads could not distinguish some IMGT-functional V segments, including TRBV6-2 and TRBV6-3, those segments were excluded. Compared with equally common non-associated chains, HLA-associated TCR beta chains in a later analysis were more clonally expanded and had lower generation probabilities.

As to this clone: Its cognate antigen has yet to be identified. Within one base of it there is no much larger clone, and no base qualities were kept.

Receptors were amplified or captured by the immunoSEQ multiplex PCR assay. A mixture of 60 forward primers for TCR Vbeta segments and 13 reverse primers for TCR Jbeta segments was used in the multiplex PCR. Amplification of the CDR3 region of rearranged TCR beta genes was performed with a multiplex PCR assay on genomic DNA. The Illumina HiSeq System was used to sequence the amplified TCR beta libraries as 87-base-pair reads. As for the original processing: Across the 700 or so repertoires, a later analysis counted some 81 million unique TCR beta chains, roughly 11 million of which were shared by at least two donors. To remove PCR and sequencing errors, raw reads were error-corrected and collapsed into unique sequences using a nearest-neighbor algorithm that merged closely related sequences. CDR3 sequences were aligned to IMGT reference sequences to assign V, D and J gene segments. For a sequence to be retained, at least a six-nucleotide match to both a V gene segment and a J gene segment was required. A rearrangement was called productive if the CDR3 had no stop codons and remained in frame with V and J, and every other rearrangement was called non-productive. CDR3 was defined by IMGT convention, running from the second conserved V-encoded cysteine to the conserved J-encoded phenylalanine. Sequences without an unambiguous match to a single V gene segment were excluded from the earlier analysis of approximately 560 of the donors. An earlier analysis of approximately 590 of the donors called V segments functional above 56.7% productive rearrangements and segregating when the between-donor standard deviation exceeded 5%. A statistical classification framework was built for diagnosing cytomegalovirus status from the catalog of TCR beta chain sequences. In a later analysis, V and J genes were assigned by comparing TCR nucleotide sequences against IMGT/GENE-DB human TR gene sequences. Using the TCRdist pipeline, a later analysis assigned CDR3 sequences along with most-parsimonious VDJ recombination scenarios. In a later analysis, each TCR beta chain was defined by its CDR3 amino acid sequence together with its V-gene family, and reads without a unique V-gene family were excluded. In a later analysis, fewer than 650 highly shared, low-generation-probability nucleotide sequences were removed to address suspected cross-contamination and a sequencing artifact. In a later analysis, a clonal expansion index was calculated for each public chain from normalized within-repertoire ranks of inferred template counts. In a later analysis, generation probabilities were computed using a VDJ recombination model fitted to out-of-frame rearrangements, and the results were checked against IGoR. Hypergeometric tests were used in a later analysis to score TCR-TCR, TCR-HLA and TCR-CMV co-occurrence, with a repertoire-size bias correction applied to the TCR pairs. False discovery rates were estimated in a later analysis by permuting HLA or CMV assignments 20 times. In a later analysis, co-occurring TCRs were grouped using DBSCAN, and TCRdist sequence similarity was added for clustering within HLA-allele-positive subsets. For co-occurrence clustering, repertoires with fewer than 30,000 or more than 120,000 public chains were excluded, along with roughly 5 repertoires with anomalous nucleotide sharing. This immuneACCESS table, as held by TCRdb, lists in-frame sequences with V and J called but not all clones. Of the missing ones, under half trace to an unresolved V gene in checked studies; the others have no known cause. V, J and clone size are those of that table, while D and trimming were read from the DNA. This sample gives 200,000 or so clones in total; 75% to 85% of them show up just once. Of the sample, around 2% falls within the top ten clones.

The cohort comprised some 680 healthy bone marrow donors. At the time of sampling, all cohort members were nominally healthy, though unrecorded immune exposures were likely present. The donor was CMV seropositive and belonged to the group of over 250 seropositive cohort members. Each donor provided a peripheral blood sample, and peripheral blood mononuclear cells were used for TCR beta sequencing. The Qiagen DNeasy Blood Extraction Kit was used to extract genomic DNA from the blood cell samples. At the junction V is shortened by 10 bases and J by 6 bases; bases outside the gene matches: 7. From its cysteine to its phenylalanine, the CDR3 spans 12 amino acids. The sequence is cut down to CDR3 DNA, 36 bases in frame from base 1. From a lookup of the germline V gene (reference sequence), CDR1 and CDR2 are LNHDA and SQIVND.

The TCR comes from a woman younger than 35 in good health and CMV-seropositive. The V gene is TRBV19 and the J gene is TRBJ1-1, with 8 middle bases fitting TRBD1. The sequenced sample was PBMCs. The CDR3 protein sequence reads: CAISTGVSEAFF. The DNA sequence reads TGTGCCATCTCGACAGGGGTCTCTGAAGCTTTCTTT.